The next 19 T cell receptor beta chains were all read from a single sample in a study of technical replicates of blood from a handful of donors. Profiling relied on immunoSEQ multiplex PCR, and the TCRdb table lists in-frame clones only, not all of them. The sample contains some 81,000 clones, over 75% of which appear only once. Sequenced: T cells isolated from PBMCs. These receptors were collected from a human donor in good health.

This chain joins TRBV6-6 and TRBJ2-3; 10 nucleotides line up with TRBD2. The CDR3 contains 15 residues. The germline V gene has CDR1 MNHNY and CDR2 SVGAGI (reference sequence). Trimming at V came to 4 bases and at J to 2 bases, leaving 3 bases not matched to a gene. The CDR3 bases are TGTGCCAGCAGTTTCACTAGCGGGGCCACAGATACGCAGTATTTT. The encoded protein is CASSFTSGATDTQYF.

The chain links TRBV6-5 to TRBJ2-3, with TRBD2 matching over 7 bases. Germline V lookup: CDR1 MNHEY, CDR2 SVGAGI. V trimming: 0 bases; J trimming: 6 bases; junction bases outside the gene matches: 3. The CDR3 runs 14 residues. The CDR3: CASSYSRGRDTQYF. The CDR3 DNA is TGTGCCAGCAGTTACTCGCGGGGGAGGGATACGCAGTATTTT.

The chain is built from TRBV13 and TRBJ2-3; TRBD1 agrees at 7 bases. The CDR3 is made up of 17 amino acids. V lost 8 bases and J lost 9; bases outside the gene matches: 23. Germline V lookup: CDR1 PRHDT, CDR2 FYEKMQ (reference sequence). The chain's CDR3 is CASREPFGTVLVQTQYF. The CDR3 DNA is TGTGCCAGCCGCGAACCCTTCGGGACAGTTTTAGTACAAACGCAGTATTTT.

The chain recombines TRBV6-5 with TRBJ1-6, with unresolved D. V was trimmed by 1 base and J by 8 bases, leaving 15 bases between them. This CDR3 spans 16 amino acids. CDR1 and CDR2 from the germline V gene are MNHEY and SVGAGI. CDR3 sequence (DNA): TGTGCCAGCAGTTACTTCCGACTGAGGAGGGATTCACCCCTCCACTTT. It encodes CASSYFRLRRDSPLHF.

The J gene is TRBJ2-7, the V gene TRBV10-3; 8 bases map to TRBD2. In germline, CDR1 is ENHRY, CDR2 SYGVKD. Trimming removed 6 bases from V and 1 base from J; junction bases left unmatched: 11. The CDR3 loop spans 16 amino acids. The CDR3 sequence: CAISPLGIAGSYEQYF. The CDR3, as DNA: TGTGCCATCAGCCCACTGGGAATAGCGGGATCCTACGAGCAGTACTTC.

CDR3 amino acids: CASSPSGDSLITF. The CDR3 region has the DNA TGCGCCAGCAGCCCTTCAGGGGACAGTTTAATCACCTTC. This sequence joins TRBV5-1 and TRBJ1-2; 7 positions agree with TRBD1. Germline V gene data show CDR1 as SGHRS and CDR2 as YFSETQ. The CDR3 spans 13 residues. The J segment lost 13 bases and the V segment lost 4 bases, leaving 13 bases of the junction unmatched.

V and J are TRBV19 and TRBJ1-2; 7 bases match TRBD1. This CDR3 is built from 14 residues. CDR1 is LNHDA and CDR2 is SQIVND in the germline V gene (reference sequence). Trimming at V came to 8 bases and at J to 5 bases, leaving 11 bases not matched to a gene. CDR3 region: CASSRDSGLYGYTF. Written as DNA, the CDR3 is TGTGCCAGTTCCCGGGACAGCGGTCTGTATGGCTACACCTTC.

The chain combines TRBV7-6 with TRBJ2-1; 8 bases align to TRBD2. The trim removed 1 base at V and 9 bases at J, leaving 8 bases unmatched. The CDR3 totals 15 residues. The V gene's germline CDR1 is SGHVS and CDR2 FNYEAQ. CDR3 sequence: CASSLVPGGVSEQFF. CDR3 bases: TGTGCCAGCAGCTTAGTCCCGGGGGGGGTCAGTGAGCAGTTCTTC.

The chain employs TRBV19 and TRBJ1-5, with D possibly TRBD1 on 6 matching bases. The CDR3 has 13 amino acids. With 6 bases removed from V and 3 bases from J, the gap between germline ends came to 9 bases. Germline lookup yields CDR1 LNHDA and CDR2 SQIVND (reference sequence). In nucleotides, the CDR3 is TGTGCCAGTAGGGACAGTAACAATCAGCCCCAGCATTTT. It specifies CASRDSNNQPQHF.

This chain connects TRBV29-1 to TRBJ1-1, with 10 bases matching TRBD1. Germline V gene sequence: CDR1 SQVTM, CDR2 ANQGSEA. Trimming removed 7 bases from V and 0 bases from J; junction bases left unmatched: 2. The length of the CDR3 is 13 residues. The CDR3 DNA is TGCAGCGCCGACAGGGGGCTGAACACTGAAGCTTTCTTT. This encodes CSADRGLNTEAFF.

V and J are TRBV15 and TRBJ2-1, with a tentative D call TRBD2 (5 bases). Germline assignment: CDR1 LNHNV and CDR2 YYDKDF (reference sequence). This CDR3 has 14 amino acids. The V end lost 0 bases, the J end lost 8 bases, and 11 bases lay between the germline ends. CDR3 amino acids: CATSRDSGGYEQFF. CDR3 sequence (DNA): TGTGCCACCAGCAGAGATTCCGGAGGCTATGAGCAGTTCTTC. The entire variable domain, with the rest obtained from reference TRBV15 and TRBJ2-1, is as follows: DAMVIQNPRYQVTQFGKPVTLSCSQTLNHNVMYWYQQKSSQAPKLLFHYYDKDFNNEADTPDNFQSRRPNTSFCFLDIRSPGLGDTAMYLCATSRDSGGYEQFFGPGTRLTVL.

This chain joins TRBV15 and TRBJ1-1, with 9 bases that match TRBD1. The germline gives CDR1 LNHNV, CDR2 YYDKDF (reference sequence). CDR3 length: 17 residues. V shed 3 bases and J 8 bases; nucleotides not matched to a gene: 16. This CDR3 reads CATSSTAGTGPLGEAFF. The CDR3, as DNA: TGTGCCACCAGCAGTACAGCCGGGACAGGGCCCTTGGGCGAAGCTTTCTTT.

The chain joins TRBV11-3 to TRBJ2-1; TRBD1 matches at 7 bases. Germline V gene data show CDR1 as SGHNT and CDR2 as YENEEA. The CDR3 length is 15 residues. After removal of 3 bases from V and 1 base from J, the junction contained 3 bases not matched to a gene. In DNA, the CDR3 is TGTGCCAGCAGCTTGTCGACAGGGTCCTACAATGAGCAGTTCTTC. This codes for CASSLSTGSYNEQFF.

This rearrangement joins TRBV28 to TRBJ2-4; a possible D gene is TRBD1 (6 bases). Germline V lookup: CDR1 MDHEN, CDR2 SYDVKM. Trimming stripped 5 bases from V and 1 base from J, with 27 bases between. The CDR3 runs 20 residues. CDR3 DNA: TGTGCCAGCAGTCTCGGAGGCCTACAGGGAAATGAAAAGGCCAAAAACATTCAGTACTTC. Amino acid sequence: CASSLGGLQGNEKAKNIQYF.

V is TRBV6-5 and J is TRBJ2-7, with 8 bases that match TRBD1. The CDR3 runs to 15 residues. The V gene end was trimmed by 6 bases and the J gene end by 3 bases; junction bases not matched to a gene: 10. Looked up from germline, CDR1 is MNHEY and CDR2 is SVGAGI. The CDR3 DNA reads TGTGCCAGCAGGTCCGGGACAGGCCTTTACTACGAGCAGTACTTC. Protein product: CASRSGTGLYYEQYF.

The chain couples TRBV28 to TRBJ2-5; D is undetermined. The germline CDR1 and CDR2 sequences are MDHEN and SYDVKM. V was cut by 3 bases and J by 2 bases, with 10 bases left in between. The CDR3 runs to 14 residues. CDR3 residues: CASSLYTPQETQYF. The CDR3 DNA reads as TGTGCCAGCAGTTTGTACACCCCACAAGAGACCCAGTACTTC.

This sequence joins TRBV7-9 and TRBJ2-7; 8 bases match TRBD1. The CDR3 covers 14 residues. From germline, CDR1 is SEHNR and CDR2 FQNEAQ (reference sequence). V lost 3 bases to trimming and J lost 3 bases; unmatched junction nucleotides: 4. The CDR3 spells CASSFWDRSYEQYF. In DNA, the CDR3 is TGTGCCAGCAGCTTCTGGGACAGGAGCTACGAGCAGTACTTC.

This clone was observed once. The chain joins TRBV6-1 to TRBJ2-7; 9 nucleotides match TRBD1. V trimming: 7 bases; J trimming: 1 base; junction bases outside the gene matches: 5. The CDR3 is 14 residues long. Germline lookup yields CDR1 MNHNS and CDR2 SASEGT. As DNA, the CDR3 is TGTGCCAGCACCAAAGGACAGGGGTCCTACGAGCAGTACTTC. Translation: CASTKGQGSYEQYF.

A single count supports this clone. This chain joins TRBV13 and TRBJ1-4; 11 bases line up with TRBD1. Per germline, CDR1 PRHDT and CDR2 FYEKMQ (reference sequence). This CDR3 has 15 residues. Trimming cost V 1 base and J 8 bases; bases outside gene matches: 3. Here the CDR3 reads CASSLAGTGGEKLFF. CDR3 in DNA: TGTGCCAGCAGCTTAGCAGGGACAGGGGGAGAAAAACTGTTTTTT.